Sequencing of this T cell receptor beta chain was carried out in a study of OX40 agonist ivuxolimab in advanced cancers. Whole-study context: Dose-escalation subjects each had hepatocellular carcinoma, melanoma, renal cell or head and neck cancer.

Here immunoSEQ multiplex PCR was the method, and the copy in TCRdb shows in-frame clones only, minus some. The table has roughly 15,000 clones, about 90% seen once; the top ten hold roughly two thirds. Whole-study findings and limits: Both blood CD4+ and CD8+ T cells showed clonal growth by week 6 at 0.1 to 3.0 mg/kg. On average, a greater number of expanded clones characterised CD8+ T cells relative to CD4+. A proportion of nonresponders additionally exhibited low normalized T-cell clonal expansion.

The CDR3 has 13 amino acids. Trimming left V 0 bases short and J 5 bases short, with 8 bases between. Germline-derived CDR1 and CDR2 are SGHTA and FQGTGA. Relative to its sample, this clone is medium-sized. The antigen is not known. This sample includes further DNA sequences coding for the same CDR3. The receptor was isolated from an adult with an advanced solid tumor such as melanoma, head and neck, liver or kidney cancer. The chain carries TRBV7-3 and TRBJ2-7; D remains unclear. The sequencing used CD4+ or CD8+ T cells sorted from blood, collected in a trial of the OX40 agonist ivuxolimab. CDR3 DNA sequence: TGTGCCAGCAGCTTAACGGGTCTGAACGAGCAGTACTTC. It yields the protein CASSLTGLNEQYF.